This is a list of T cell receptor beta chains from one sample in a study of T cells in Graves' hyperthyroidism and ophthalmopathy. TCRdb redid the calling of the multiplex PCR reads with MiXCR, one entry per CDR3 protein. Here the sample spans about 52,000 distinct CDR3 sequences, around half being singletons. Sequenced input: blood. These TCRs come from a woman in her forties or fifties with Graves' ophthalmopathy. Each CDR3 is given with its conserved first and last residue. The D gene is left open where the match is weak. Size values are once, few and many counts, or a class for expanded clones, and some rows have none.

clone_size,d_call,j_call,v_call,cdr3_aa,cdr3_nt
many,NA,TRBJ2-3,TRBV12-3/TRBV12-4,CASSLLASGTDTQYF,TGTGCCAGCAGTTTATTGGCTAGCGGCACAGATACGCAGTATTTT
NA,TRBD2,TRBJ2-1,TRBV7-2,CASRPSGVMYEQFF,TGTGCCAGCAGACCTAGCGGGGTGATGTATGAGCAGTTCTTC
many,NA,TRBJ1-6,TRBV20-1,CSARDGPGEPLHF,TGCAGTGCTAGAGATGGCCCGGGGGAACCCCTCCACTTT
medium-sized,TRBD1,TRBJ2-1,TRBV24-1,CATSDFRDRDEQFF,TGTGCCACCAGTGATTTCAGGGACAGAGATGAGCAGTTCTTC
many,TRBD1,TRBJ1-1,TRBV10-3,CAISESSGTGHRGGTEAFF,TGTGCCATCAGTGAGTCGTCGGGGACAGGCCACAGGGGGGGAACTGAAGCTTTCTTT
many,NA,TRBJ2-3,TRBV6-6,CASSYSWSVAETDTQYF,TGTGCCAGCAGTTACTCCTGGTCGGTAGCGGAAACAGATACGCAGTATTTT
many,NA,TRBJ1-1,TRBV20-1,CSARNTEAFF,TGCAGTGCTAGGAACACTGAAGCTTTCTTT
many,TRBD2,TRBJ2-2,TRBV11-2,CASSRITSGRSGELFF,TGTGCCAGCAGCCGCATCACTAGCGGGAGGTCCGGGGAGCTGTTTTTT
NA,NA,TRBJ2-5,TRBV4-1,CASSQDPGVNLGGETQYF,TGCGCCAGCAGCCAAGATCCGGGCGTGAACCTAGGCGGGGAGACCCAGTACTTC
many,NA,TRBJ1-1,TRBV2,CASSEESGEAFF,TGTGCCAGCAGTGAAGAGTCGGGTGAAGCTTTCTTT